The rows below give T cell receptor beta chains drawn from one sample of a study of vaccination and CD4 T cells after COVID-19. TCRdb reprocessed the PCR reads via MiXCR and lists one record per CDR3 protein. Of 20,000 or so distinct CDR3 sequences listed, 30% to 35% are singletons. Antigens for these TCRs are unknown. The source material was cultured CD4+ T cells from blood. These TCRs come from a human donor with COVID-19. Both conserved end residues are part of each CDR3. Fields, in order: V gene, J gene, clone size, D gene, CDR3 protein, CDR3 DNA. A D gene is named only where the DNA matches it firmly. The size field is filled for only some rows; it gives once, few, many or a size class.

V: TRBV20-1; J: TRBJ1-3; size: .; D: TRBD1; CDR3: CSARDRRTGGNTIYF; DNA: TGCAGTGCTAGAGATCGGCGGACAGGGGGAAACACCATATATTTT
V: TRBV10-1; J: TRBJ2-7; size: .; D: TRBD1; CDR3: CASSDPGTGIREQYF; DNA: TGCGCCAGCAGTGACCCCGGGACAGGGATCCGCGAGCAGTACTTC
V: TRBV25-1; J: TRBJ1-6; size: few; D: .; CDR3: CASEGRGSYNSPLHF; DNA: TGTGCCAGCGAAGGCCGAGGGTCCTATAATTCACCCCTCCACTTT
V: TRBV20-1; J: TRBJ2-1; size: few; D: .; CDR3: CSARSGESSYNEQFF; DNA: TGCAGTGCTAGATCCGGGGAGAGCTCCTACAATGAGCAGTTCTTC
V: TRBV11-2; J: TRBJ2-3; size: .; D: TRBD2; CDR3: CASSYGGGVDTQYF; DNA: TGTGCCAGCAGCTACGGCGGGGGAGTAGATACGCAGTATTTT
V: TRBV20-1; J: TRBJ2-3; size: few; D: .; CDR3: CSANSEGTDTQYF; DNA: TGCAGTGCTAACAGCGAGGGAACAGATACGCAGTATTTT
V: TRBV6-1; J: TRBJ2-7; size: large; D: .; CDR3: CASSGVEDGEQYF; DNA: TGTGCCAGCAGCGGGGTGGAGGACGGCGAGCAGTACTTC
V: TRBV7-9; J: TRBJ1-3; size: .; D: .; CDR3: CASTSPSGNTIYF; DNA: TGTGCCAGCACCTCCCCCTCTGGAAACACCATATATTTT
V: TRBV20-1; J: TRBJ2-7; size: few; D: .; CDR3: CSASGRKNSYEQYF; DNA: TGCAGTGCCTCGGGACGGAAAAATTCCTACGAGCAGTACTTC
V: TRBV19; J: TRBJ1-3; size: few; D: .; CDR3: CASISFRHSSSGNTIYF; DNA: TGTGCCAGTATCAGCTTTCGGCATTCGAGCTCTGGAAACACCATATATTTT
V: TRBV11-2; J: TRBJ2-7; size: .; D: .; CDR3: CASSLVLSSVSGEQYF; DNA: TGTGCCAGCAGCTTAGTATTATCGAGCGTTTCGGGCGAGCAGTACTTC
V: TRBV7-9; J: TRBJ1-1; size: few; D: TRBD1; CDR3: CASSLETGPNTEAFF; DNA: TGTGCCAGCAGCTTAGAGACAGGGCCTAATACTGAAGCTTTCTTT
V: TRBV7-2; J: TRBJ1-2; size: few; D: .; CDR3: CASSTHGSGLTGYTF; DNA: TGTGCCAGCAGCACCCACGGTTCAGGGCTGACTGGCTACACCTTC
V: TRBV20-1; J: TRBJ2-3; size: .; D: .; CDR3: CSAETGATSTDTQYF; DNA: TGCAGTGCTGAGACGGGGGCCACTAGCACAGATACGCAGTATTTT
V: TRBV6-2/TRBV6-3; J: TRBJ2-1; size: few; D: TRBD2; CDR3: CASRDLAENNNEQFF; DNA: TGTGCCAGCAGGGATCTAGCGGAAAACAACAATGAGCAGTTCTTC